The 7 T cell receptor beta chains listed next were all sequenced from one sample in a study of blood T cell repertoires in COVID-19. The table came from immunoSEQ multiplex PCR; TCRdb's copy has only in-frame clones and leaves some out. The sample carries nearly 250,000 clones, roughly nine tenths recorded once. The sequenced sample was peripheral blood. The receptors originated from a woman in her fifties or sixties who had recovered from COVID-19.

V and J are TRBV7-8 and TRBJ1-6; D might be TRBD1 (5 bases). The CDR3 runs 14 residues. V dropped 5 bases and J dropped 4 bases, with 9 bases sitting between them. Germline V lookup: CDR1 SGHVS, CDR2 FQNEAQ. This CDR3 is CASSIRQYNSPLHF. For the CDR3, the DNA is TGTGCCAGCAGCATAAGACAGTATAATTCACCCCTCCACTTT.

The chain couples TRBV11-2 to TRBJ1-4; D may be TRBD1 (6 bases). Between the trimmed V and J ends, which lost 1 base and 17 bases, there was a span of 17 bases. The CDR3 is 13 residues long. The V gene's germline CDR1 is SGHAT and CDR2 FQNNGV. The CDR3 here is CASSLVGGQGGFF. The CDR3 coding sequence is TGTGCCAGCAGCTTAGTCGGGGGGCAGGGAGGTTTTTTT.

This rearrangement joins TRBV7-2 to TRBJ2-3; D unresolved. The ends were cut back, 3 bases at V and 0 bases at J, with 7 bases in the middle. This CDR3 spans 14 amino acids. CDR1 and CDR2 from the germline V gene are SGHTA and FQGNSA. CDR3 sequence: CASSFRQSTDTQYF. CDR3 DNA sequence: TGTGCCAGCAGCTTCCGACAAAGCACAGATACGCAGTATTTT. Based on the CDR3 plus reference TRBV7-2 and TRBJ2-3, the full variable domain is GAGVSQSPSNKVTEKGKDVELRCDPISGHTALYWYRQSLGQGLEFLIYFQGNSAPDKSGLPSDRFSAERTGGSVSTLTIQRTQQEDSAVYLCASSFRQSTDTQYFGPGTRLTVL.

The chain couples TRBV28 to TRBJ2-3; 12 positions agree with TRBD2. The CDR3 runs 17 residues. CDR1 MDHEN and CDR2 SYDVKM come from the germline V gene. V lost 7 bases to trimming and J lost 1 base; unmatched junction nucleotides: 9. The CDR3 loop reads CASKGLAGGPRTDTQYF. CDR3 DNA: TGTGCCAGCAAGGGGCTAGCGGGGGGGCCGCGCACAGATACGCAGTATTTT. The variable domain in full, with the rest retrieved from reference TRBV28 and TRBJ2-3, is DVKVTQSSRYLVKRTGEKVFLECVQDMDHENMFWYRQDPGLGLRLIYFSYDVKMKEKGDIPEGYSVSREKKERFSLILESASTNQTSMYLCASKGLAGGPRTDTQYFGPGTRLTVL.

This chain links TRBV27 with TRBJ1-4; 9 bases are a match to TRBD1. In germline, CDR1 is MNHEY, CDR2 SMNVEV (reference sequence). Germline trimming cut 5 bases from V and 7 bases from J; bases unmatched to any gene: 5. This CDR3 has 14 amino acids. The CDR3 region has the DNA TGTGCCAGCAGTCCACAGGGGGCGAGTGAAAAACTGTTTTTT. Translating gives CASSPQGASEKLFF.

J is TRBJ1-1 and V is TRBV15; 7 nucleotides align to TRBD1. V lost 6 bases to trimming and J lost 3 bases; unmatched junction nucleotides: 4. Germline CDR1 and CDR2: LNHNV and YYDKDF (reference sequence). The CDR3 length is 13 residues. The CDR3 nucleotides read TGTGCCACCAGAGAAACAGGGGACACTGAAGCTTTCTTT. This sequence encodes CATRETGDTEAFF.

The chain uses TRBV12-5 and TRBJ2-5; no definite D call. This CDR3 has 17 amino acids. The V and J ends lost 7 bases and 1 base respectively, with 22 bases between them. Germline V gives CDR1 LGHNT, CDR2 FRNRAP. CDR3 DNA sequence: TGTGCTAGTGCCTCTTGGCCCCAACCGGGTCCCCAAGAGACCCAGTACTTC. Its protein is CASASWPQPGPQETQYF.